A selection of T cell receptor beta chains follows, all from one sample in a study of response to subunit inactivated influenza vaccine. TCRdb re-called the RT-PCR reads with MiXCR, one entry per CDR3 protein. The sample yields roughly 460,000 distinct CDR3 sequences, approximately 11% seen once. Sequencing used PBMCs from blood, obtained roughly 47 days after vaccination. Receptor source: a man aged 50 to 60 who received an inactivated influenza vaccine. Each CDR3 is given with its conserved first and last residue. A D gene is named only where the DNA matches it firmly. Size tells how often a clone was seen (once, few, many) or the class of an expanded clone, and some rows leave it out.

v_gene	abundance	j_gene	d_gene	CDR3aa	CDR3nt
TRBV28	few	TRBJ1-4	TRBD1	CASSYSLNIQGASRDEKLFF	TGTGCCAGCAGTTACTCTCTAAATATACAGGGGGCTTCTAGGGATGAAAAACTGTTTTTT
TRBV28	NA	TRBJ2-3	TRBD1	CASLDRVGDTQYF	TGTGCCAGCCTGGACAGGGTCGGGGATACGCAGTATTTT
TRBV7-8	many	TRBJ2-1	NA	CASSGTLSSYNEQFF	TGTGCCAGCAGCGGGACTCTAAGCTCCTACAATGAGCAGTTCTTC
TRBV6-5	few	TRBJ2-7	TRBD2	CASSYGLAGTYEQYF	TGTGCCAGCAGTTACGGGCTAGCGGGGACCTACGAGCAGTACTTC
TRBV12-3/TRBV12-4	NA	TRBJ2-3	NA	CASITSRPTDTQYF	TGTGCCAGCATAACTAGCCGCCCCACAGATACGCAGTATTTT
TRBV10-3	many	TRBJ2-7	TRBD2	CAHTWREGYEQYF	TGTGCCCATACTTGGCGGGAGGGCTACGAGCAGTACTTC
TRBV6-6	NA	TRBJ2-1	NA	CASRDGTKGNEQFF	TGTGCCAGCAGAGACGGGACGAAAGGCAATGAGCAGTTCTTC
TRBV12-3/TRBV12-4	many	TRBJ1-5	NA	CASSLDRISNQPQHF	TGTGCCAGCAGCCTAGACAGGATTAGCAATCAGCCCCAGCATTTT
TRBV7-8	few	TRBJ1-1	NA	CASSAFLLAPTEAFF	TGTGCCAGCAGCGCGTTCCTTCTGGCCCCCACTGAAGCTTTCTTT
TRBV7-6	NA	TRBJ1-2	NA	CASSPSVRYGYTF	TGTGCCAGCAGCCCGAGTGTTCGCTATGGCTACACCTTC
TRBV20-1	NA	TRBJ2-7	TRBD2	CSAGPGGKQGGSYEQYF	TGCAGTGCAGGGCCGGGGGGGAAACAGGGAGGTTCCTACGAGCAGTACTTC
TRBV3-1	few	TRBJ2-3	NA	CASSQTPRDTQYF	TGTGCCAGCAGCCAAACGCCACGGGATACGCAGTATTTT
TRBV7-2	few	TRBJ2-7	TRBD1	CASSLGTGGRDEQYF	TGTGCCAGCAGCTTAGGGACAGGGGGCCGGGACGAGCAGTACTTC
TRBV2	NA	TRBJ2-3	TRBD2	CASEGGGADTQYF	TGTGCCAGCGAGGGCGGGGGGGCAGATACGCAGTATTTT
TRBV24-1	few	TRBJ2-7	NA	CATSDTGSGEQYF	TGTGCCACCAGTGACACAGGGTCCGGCGAGCAGTACTTC
TRBV6-2/TRBV6-3	NA	TRBJ2-2	NA	CASSHGLDTGELFF	TGTGCCAGCAGTCACGGACTGGACACCGGGGAGCTGTTTTTT
TRBV20-1	NA	TRBJ2-1	NA	CSARDIGRPEQFF	TGCAGTGCTAGAGATATAGGAAGACCTGAGCAGTTCTTC
TRBV6-2/TRBV6-3	NA	TRBJ2-1	TRBD2	CASSFLAGVPPDDEQFF	TGTGCCAGCAGTTTTCTAGCGGGAGTCCCGCCGGACGATGAGCAGTTCTTC
TRBV20-1	many	TRBJ1-1	TRBD1	CTLPGQGFATEAFF	TGCACTTTGCCGGGACAGGGGTTTGCCACTGAAGCTTTCTTT
TRBV3-1	few	TRBJ2-7	TRBD1	CASSQRDRGLIEQYF	TGTGCCAGCAGCCAAAGGGACAGGGGGCTAATCGAGCAGTACTTC
TRBV7-8	NA	TRBJ2-7	TRBD1	CASSLGQGADEQYF	TGTGCCAGCAGCTTGGGACAGGGGGCGGACGAGCAGTACTTC
TRBV5-8	NA	TRBJ2-1	NA	CARGPVDICYNEQFF	TGTGCCAGGGGCCCCGTGGACATCTGCTACAATGAGCAGTTCTTC
TRBV29-1	NA	TRBJ2-7	NA	CSVEATSTYEQYF	TGCAGCGTTGAAGCCACCTCGACCTACGAGCAGTACTTC
TRBV4-2	few	TRBJ2-5	TRBD1	CASSPRTVLGTDHTQETQYF	TGTGCCAGCAGCCCACGAACGGTTCTCGGGACAGATCATACGCAAGAGACCCAGTACTTC
TRBV6-2/TRBV6-3	NA	TRBJ2-7	TRBD2	CASTRREPIYEQYF	TGTGCCAGCACCAGGCGGGAGCCAATCTACGAGCAGTACTTC
TRBV4-3	many	TRBJ2-7	NA	CASSQDGYGTYEQYF	TGCGCCAGCAGCCAAGATGGTTATGGAACCTACGAGCAGTACTTC
TRBV14	few	TRBJ1-2	NA	CASSRQIANYGYTF	TGTGCCAGCAGCCGACAGATCGCTAACTATGGCTACACCTTC
TRBV3-1	NA	TRBJ2-2	NA	CASSQTRRGNTGELFF	TGTGCCAGCAGCCAAACTAGACGTGGGAACACCGGGGAGCTGTTTTTT
TRBV27	many	TRBJ2-3	TRBD2	CATQQPGLGSDTQYF	TGTGCCACCCAACAACCGGGACTAGGGTCCGATACGCAGTATTTT
TRBV12-3/TRBV12-4	many	TRBJ1-1	NA	CASSPPRGTEAFF	TGTGCCAGCAGTCCCCCGAGGGGGACTGAAGCTTTCTTT
TRBV6-4	NA	TRBJ2-3	NA	CASSDSAGLDTQYF	TGTGCCAGCAGTGACTCGGCAGGGTTAGATACGCAGTATTTT